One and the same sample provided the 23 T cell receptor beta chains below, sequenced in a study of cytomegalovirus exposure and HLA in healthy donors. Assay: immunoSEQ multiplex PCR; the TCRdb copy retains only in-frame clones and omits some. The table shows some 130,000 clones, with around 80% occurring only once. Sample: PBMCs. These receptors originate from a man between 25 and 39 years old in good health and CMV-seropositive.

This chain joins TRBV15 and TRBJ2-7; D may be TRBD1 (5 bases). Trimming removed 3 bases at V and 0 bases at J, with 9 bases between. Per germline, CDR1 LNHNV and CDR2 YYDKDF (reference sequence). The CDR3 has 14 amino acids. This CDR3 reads CATSRARVSYEQYF. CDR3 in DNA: TGTGCCACCAGCAGGGCCAGGGTCTCCTACGAGCAGTACTTC.

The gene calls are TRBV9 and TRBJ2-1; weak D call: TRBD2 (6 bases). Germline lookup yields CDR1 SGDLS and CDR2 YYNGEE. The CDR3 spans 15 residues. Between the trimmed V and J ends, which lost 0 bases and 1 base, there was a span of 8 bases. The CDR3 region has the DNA TGTGCCAGCAGCGTAGCGGGAGATTCCTACAATGAGCAGTTCTTC. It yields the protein CASSVAGDSYNEQFF.

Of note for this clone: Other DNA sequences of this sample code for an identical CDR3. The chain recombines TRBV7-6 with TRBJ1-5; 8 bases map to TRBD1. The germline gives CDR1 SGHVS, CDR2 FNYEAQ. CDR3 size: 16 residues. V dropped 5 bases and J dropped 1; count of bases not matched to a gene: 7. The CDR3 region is CASSPGQGLSNQPQHF. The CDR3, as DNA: TGTGCCAGCAGCCCTGGACAGGGTCTAAGCAATCAGCCCCAGCATTTT.

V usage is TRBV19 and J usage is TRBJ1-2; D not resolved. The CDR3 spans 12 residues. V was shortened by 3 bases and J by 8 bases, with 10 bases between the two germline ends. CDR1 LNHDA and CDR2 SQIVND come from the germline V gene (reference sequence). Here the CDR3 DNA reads TGTGCCAGTAGTATTTCTGAGGAGGGCTACACCTTC. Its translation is CASSISEEGYTF.

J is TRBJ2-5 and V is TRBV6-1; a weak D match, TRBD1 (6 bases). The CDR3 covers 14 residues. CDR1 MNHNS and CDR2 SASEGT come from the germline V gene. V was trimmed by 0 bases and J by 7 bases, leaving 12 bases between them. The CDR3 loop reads CASSEATRGATQYF. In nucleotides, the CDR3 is TGTGCCAGCAGTGAAGCGACCAGGGGCGCGACCCAGTACTTC.

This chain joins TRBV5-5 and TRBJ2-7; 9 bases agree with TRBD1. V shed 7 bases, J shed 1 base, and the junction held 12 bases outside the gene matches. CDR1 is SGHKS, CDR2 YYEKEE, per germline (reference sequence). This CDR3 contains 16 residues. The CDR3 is CASGNQGQGNSYEQYF. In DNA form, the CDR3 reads TGTGCCAGCGGGAACCAGGGACAGGGAAATTCCTACGAGCAGTACTTC.

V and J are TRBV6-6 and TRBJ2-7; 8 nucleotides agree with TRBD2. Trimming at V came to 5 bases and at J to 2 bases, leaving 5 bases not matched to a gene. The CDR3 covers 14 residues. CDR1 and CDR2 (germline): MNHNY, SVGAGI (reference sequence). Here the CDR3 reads CASSTTSGTYEQYF. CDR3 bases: TGTGCCAGCAGTACTACTAGCGGAACCTACGAGCAGTACTTC.

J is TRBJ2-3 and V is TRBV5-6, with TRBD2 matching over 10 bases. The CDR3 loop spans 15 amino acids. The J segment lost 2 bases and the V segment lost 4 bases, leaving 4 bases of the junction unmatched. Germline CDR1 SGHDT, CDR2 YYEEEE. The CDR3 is CASSTGLASTDTQYF. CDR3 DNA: TGTGCCAGCAGCACGGGACTAGCGTCCACAGATACGCAGTATTTT. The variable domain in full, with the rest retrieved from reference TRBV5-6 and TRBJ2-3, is DAGVTQSPTHLIKTRGQQVTLRCSPKSGHDTVSWYQQALGQGPQFIFQYYEEEERQRGNFPDRFSGHQFPNYSSELNVNALLLGDSALYLCASSTGLASTDTQYFGPGTRLTVL.

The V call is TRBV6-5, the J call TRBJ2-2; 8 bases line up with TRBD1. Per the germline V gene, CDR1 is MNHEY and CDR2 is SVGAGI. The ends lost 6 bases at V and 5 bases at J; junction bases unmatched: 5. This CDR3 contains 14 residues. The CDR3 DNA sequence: TGTGCCAGCAGGAGGACAGGGAGTACCGGGGAGCTGTTTTTT. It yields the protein CASRRTGSTGELFF.

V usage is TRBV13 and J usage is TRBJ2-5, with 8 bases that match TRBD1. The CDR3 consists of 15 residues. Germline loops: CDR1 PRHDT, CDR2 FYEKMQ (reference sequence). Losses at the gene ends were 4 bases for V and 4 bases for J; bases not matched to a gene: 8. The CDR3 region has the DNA TGTGCCAGCAGCTCCCGCCGACAGGGGAGAGAGACCCAGTACTTC. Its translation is CASSSRRQGRETQYF.

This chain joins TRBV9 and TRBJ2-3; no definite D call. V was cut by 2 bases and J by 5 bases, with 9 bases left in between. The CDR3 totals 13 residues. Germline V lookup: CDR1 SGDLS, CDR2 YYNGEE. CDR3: CASSVRSGDTQYF. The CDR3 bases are TGTGCCAGCAGCGTCCGGTCGGGAGATACGCAGTATTTT.

The CDR3 loop is CASSPSGQGKRGYGYTF. DNA of the CDR3: TGTGCCAGCAGCCCCTCGGGACAGGGGAAAAGAGGCTATGGCTACACCTTC. The chain employs TRBV5-6 and TRBJ1-2; TRBD1 aligns across 10 bases. V gave up 4 bases and J gave up 4 bases; unmatched junction bases: 13. The CDR3 is 17 amino acids. The germline CDR1 and CDR2 sequences are SGHDT and YYEEEE.

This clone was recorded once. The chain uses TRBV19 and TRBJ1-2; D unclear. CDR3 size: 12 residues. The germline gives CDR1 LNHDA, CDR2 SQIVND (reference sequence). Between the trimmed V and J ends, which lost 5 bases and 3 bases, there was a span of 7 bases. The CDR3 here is CASSLFDYGYTF. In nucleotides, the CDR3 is TGTGCCAGTAGTCTTTTCGACTATGGCTACACCTTC.

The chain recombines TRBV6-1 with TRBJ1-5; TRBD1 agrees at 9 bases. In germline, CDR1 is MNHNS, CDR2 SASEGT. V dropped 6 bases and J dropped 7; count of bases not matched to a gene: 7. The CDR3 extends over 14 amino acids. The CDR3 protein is CASSQQGARQPQHF. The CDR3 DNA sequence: TGTGCCAGCAGCCAACAGGGGGCACGGCAGCCCCAGCATTTT.

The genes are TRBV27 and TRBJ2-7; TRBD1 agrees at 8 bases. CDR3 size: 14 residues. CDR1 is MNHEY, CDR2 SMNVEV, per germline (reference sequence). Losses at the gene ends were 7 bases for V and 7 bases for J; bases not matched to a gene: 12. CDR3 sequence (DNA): TGTGCCAGCACCCAGGGGGCAGGGGGCTCTGAGCAGTACTTC. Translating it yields CASTQGAGGSEQYF.

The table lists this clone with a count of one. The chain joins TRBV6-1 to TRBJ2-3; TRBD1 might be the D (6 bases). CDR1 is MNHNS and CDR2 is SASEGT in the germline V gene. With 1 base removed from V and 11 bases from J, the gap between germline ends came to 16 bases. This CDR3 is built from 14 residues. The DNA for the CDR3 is TGTGCCAGCAGTGAAGGAATTAAGGGGGATCGGCAGTATTTT. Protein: CASSEGIKGDRQYF.

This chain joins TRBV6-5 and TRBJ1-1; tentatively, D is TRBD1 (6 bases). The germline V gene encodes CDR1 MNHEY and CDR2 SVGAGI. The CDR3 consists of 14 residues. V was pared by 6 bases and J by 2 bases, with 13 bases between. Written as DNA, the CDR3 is TGTGCCAGCAGACCAGGACAGACCAACACTGAAGCTTTCTTT. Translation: CASRPGQTNTEAFF.

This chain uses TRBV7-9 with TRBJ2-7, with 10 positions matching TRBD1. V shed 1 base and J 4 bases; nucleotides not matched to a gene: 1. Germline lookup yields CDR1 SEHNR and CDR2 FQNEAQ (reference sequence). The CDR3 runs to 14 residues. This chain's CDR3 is CASSLGQGAYEQYF. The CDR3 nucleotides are TGTGCCAGCAGCTTAGGACAGGGGGCTTACGAGCAGTACTTC.

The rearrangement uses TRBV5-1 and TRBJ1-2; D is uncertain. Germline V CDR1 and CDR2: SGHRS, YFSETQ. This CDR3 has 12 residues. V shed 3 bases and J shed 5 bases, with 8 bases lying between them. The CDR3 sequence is CASSSSGYGYTF. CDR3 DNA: TGCGCCAGCAGCTCTTCCGGGTATGGCTACACCTTC. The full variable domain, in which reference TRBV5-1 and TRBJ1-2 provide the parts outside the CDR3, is KAGVTQTPRYLIKTRGQQVTLSCSPISGHRSVSWYQQTPGQGLQFLFEYFSETQRNKGNFPGRFSGRQFSNSRSEMNVSTLELGDSALYLCASSSSGYGYTFGSGTRLTVV.

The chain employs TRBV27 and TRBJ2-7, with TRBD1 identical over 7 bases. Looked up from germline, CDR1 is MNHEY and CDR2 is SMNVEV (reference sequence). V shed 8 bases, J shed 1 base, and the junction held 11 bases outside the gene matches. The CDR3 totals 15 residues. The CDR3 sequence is CASAHRQGLSYEQYF. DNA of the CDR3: TGTGCCAGCGCCCACCGACAGGGTCTGTCCTACGAGCAGTACTTC.

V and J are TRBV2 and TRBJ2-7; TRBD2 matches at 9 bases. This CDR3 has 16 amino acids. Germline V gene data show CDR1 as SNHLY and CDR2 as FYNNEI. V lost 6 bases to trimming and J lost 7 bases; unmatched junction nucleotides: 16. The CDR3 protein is CASSSFGTSTVGEQYF. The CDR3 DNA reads TGTGCCAGCAGCTCCTTTGGGACTAGCACCGTCGGGGAGCAGTACTTC.

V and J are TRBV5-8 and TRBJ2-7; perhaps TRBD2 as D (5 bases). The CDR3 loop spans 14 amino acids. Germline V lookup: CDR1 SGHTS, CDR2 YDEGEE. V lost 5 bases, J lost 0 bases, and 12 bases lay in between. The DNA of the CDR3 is TGTGCCAGCAGACGACTCCGGGACTCCTACGAGCAGTACTTC. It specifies CASRRLRDSYEQYF.

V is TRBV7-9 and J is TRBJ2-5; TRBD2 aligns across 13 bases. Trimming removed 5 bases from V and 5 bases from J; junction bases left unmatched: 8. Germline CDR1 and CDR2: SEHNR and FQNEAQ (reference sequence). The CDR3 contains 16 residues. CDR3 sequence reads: CASSRTSGRIGETQYF. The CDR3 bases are TGTGCCAGCAGCCGGACTAGCGGGAGAATCGGTGAGACCCAGTACTTC.